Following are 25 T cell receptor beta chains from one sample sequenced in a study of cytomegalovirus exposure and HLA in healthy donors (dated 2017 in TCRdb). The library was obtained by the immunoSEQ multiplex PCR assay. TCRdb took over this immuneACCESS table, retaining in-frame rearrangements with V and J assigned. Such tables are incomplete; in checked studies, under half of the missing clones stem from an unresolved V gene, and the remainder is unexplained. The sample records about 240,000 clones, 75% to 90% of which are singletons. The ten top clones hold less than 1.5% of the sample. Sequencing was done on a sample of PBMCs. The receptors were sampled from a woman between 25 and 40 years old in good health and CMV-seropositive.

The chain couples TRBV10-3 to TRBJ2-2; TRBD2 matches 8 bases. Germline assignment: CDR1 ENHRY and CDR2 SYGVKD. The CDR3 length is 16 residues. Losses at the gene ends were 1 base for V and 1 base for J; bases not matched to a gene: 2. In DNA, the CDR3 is TGTGCCATCAGTGAGTACAGCGGGAGGAACACCGGGGAGCTGTTTTTT. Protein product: CAISEYSGRNTGELFF.

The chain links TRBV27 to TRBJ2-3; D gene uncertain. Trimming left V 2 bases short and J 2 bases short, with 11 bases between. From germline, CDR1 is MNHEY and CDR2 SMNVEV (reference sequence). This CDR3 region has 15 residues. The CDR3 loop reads CASSLHTDPTDTQYF. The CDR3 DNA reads TGTGCCAGCAGTTTACACACAGACCCCACAGATACGCAGTATTTT.

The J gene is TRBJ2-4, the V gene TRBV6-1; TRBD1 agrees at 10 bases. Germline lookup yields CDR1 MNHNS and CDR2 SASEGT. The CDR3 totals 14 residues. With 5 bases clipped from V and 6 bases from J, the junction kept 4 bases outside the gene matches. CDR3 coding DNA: TGTGCCAGCAGTAGGGACAGGGGTGCAAACATTCAGTACTTC. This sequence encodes CASSRDRGANIQYF.

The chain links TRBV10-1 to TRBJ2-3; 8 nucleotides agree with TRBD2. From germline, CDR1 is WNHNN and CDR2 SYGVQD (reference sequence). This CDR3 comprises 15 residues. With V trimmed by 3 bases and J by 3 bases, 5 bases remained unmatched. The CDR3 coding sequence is TGCGCCAGCAGTGAAGCGGGAGTTGGAACAGATACGCAGTATTTT. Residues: CASSEAGVGTDTQYF.

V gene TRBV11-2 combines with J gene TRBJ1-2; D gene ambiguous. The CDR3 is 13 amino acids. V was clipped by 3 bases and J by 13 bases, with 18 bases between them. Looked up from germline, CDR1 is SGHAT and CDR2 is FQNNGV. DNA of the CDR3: TGTGCCAGCAGCTTCCAGGTCGACGTCGCTCCCACCTTC. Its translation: CASSFQVDVAPTF.

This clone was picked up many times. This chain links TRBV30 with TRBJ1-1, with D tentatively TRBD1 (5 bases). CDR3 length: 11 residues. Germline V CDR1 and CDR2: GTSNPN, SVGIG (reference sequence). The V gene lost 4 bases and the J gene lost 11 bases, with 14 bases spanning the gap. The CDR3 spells CAWIPAGRAFF. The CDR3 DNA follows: TGTGCCTGGATCCCTGCGGGGCGGGCTTTCTTT.

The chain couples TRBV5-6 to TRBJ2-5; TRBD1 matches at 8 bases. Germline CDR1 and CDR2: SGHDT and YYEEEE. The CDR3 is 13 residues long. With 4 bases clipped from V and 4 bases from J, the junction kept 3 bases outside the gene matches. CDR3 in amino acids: CASSPGQAETQYF. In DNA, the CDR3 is TGTGCCAGCAGCCCGGGACAGGCAGAGACCCAGTACTTC. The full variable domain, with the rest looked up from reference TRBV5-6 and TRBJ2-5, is DAGVTQSPTHLIKTRGQQVTLRCSPKSGHDTVSWYQQALGQGPQFIFQYYEEEERQRGNFPDRFSGHQFPNYSSELNVNALLLGDSALYLCASSPGQAETQYFGPGTRLLVL.

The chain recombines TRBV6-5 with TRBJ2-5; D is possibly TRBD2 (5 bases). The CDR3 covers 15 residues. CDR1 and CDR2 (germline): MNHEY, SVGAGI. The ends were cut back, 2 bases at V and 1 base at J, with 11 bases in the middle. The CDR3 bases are TGTGCCAGCAGTTACAGTGAGGGTCTCCAAGAGACCCAGTACTTC. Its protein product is CASSYSEGLQETQYF.

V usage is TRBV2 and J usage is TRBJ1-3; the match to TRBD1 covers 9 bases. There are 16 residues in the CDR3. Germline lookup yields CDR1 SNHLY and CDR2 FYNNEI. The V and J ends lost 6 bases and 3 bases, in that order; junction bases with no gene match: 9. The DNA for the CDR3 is TGTGCCAGCAGGGCAGACAGGGGGATGTTTGGAAACACCATATATTTT. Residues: CASRADRGMFGNTIYF.

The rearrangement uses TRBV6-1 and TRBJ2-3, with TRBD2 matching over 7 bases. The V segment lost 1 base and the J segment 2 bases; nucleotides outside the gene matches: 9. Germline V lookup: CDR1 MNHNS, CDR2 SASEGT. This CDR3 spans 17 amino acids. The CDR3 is CASSEEGGRILTDTQYF. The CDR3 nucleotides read TGTGCCAGCAGTGAAGAGGGAGGGAGGATCCTCACAGATACGCAGTATTTT.

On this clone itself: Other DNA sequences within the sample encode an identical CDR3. The CDR3 DNA reads as TGTGCCAGCACCCTTTCCTACGAGCAGTACTTC. This encodes CASTLSYEQYF. The J gene is TRBJ2-7, the V gene TRBV6-1; D call uncertain. CDR3 size: 11 residues. The V gene lost 7 bases and the J gene lost 1 base, with 5 bases spanning the gap. Looked up from germline, CDR1 is MNHNS and CDR2 is SASEGT.

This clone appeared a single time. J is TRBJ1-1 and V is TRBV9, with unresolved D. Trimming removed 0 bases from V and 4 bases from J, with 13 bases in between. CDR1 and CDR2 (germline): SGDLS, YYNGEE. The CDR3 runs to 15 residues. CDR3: CASSVVPGRGTEAFF. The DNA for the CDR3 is TGTGCCAGCAGCGTAGTCCCCGGCCGGGGCACTGAAGCTTTCTTT.

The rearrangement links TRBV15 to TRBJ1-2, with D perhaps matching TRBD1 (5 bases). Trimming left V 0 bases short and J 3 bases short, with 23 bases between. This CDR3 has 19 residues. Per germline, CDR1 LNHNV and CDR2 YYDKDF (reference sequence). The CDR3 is CATSRDLPGGTLGDYGYTF. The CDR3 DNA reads TGTGCCACCAGCAGAGATCTCCCGGGGGGGACTTTGGGAGACTATGGCTACACCTTC. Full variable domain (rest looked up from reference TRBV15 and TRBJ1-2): DAMVIQNPRYQVTQFGKPVTLSCSQTLNHNVMYWYQQKSSQAPKLLFHYYDKDFNNEADTPDNFQSRRPNTSFCFLDIRSPGLGDTAMYLCATSRDLPGGTLGDYGYTFGSGTRLTVV.

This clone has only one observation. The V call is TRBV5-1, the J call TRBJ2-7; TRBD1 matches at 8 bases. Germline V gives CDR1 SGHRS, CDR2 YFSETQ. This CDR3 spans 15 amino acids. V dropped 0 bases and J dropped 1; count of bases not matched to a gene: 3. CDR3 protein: CASSLVQGVSYEQYF. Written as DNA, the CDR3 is TGCGCCAGCAGCTTGGTACAGGGGGTGTCCTACGAGCAGTACTTC.

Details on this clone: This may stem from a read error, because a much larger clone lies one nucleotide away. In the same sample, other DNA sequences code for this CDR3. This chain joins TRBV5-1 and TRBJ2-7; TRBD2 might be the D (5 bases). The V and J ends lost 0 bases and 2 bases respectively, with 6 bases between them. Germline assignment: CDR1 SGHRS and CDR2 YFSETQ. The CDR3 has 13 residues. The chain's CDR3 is CASSLDGAYEQYF. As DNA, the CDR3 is TGCGCCAGCAGCTTGGACGGGGCCTACGAGCAGTACTTC.

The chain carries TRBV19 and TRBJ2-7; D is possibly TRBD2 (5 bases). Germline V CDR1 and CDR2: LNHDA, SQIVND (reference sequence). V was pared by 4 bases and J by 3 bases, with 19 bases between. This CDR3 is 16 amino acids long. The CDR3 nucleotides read TGTGCCAGTAGTACCCGGGGTACGGAGTTTGGCTACGAGCAGTACTTC. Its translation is CASSTRGTEFGYEQYF.

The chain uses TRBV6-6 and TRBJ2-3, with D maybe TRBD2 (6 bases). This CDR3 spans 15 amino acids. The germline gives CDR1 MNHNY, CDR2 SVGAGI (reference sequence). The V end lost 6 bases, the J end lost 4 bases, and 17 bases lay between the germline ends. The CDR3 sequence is CASSLGASEADTQYF. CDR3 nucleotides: TGTGCCAGCAGCCTCGGGGCTAGCGAGGCAGATACGCAGTATTTT.

Here the CDR3 reads CASSLDPAGSLYGYTF. CDR3 nucleotides: TGCGCCAGCAGCTTGGATCCAGCGGGCTCCCTCTATGGCTACACCTTC. The chain is built from TRBV5-1 and TRBJ1-2, with D hard to call. V gave up 0 bases and J gave up 4 bases, with 16 bases separating them. Germline CDR1 SGHRS, CDR2 YFSETQ. The CDR3 loop spans 16 amino acids.

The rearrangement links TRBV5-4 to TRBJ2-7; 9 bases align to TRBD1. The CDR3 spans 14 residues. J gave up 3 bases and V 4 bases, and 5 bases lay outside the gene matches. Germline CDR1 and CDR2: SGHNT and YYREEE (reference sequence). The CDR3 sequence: CASSLGQGDYEQYF. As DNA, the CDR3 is TGTGCCAGCAGCCTGGGACAGGGCGACTACGAGCAGTACTTC.

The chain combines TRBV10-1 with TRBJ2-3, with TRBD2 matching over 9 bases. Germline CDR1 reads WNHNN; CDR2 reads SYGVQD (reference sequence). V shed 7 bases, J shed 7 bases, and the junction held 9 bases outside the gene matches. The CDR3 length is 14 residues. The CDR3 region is CASKSSGNGNTQYF. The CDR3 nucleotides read TGCGCCAGCAAATCTAGCGGGAATGGGAATACGCAGTATTTT.

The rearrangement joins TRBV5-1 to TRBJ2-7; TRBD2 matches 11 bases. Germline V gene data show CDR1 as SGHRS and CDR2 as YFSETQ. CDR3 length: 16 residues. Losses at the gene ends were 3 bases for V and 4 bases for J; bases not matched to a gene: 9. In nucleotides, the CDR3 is TGCGCCAGCAGCTCGGCTCTAGCGGGAGGATGGTACGAGCAGTACTTC. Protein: CASSSALAGGWYEQYF.

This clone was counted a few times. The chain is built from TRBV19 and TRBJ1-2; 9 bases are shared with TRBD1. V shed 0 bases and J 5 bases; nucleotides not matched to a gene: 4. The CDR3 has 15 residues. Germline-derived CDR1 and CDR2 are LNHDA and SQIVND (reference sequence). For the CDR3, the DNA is TGTGCCAGTAGTATAGAGACACAGGGGGCTTATGGCTACACCTTC. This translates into CASSIETQGAYGYTF. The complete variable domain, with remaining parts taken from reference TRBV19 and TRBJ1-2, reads DGGITQSPKYLFRKEGQNVTLSCEQNLNHDAMYWYRQDPGQGLRLIYYSQIVNDFQKGDIAEGYSVSREKKESFPLTVTSAQKNPTAFYLCASSIETQGAYGYTFGSGTRLTVV.

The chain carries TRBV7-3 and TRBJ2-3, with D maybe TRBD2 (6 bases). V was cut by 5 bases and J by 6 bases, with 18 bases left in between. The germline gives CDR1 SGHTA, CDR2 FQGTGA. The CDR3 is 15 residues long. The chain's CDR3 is CASSQKGLITDTQYF. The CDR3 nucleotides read TGTGCCAGCAGCCAAAAGGGACTGATTACGGATACGCAGTATTTT.

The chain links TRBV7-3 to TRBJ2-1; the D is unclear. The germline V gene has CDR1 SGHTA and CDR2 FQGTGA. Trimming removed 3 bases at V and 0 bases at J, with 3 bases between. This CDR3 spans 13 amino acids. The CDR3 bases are TGTGCCAGCAGCTTGAGCTCCTACAATGAGCAGTTCTTC. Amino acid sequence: CASSLSSYNEQFF. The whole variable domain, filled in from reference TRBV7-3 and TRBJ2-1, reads GAGVSQTPSNKVTEKGKYVELRCDPISGHTALYWYRQSLGQGPEFLIYFQGTGAADDSGLPNDRFFAVRPEGSVSTLKIQRTERGDSAVYLCASSLSSYNEQFFGPGTRLTVL.

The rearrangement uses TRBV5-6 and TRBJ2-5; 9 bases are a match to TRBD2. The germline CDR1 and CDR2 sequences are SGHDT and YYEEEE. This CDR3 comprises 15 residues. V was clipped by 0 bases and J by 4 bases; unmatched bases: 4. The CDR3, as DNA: TGTGCCAGCAGCTTGGCCGGGGGACTAGCAGAGACCCAGTACTTC. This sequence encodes CASSLAGGLAETQYF. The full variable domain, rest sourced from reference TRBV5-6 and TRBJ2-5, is DAGVTQSPTHLIKTRGQQVTLRCSPKSGHDTVSWYQQALGQGPQFIFQYYEEEERQRGNFPDRFSGHQFPNYSSELNVNALLLGDSALYLCASSLAGGLAETQYFGPGTRLLVL.